What follows are 27 T cell receptor beta chains derived from one specimen sequenced in a study of CD8+CD57+ T cells in acquired aplastic anemia. It was patients with CD8+CD57+ cell expansion by flow cytometry who were chosen for sequencing. TCR beta VDJ combinations and CDR3 sequences were profiled from genomic DNA. TCRdb reprocessed the reads via MiXCR and lists one record per CDR3 protein. The repertoire holds about 160,000 distinct CDR3 sequences, roughly 48% seen once, with 2.5% to 3% in the top ten. Specimen: sorted CD4+, CD8+, or CD8+CD57+ T cells (not recorded which) from PBMCs. Receptors were obtained from a human donor with aplastic anemia.

J is TRBJ1-3 and V is TRBV2; D ambiguous. V lost 7 bases and J 7 bases, leaving 11 bases between the germline ends. Germline V gene sequence: CDR1 SNHLY, CDR2 FYNNEI. The CDR3 sequence is 12 residues long. This chain's CDR3 is CASIPSGNTIYF. As DNA, the CDR3 is TGTGCCAGCATCCCCTCGGGGAACACCATATATTTT. The whole variable domain, remainder taken from reference TRBV2 and TRBJ1-3, is EPEVTQTPSHQVTQMGQEVILRCVPISNHLYFYWYRQILGQKVEFLVSFYNNEISEKSEIFDDQFSVERPDGSNFTLKIRSTKLEDSAMYFCASIPSGNTIYFGEGSWLTVV.

This clonotype was observed at least ten times. The chain employs TRBV7-3 and TRBJ2-2; 8 nucleotides match TRBD1. This CDR3 is 15 amino acids long. The V gene end was trimmed by 7 bases and the J gene end by 3 bases; junction bases not matched to a gene: 7. The V gene's germline CDR1 is SGHTA and CDR2 FQGTGA. CDR3 sequence: CASTPDRDYTGELFF. DNA for the CDR3: TGTGCCAGCACCCCGGACAGGGATTACACCGGGGAGCTGTTTTTT.

As to this clonotype: A read error may account for a junction end that differs from germline. In DNA form, the CDR3 reads TGTGTCAGCAGGACGGGGGGCTCCTACAATGAGCAGTTCTTC. It yields the protein CVSRTGGSYNEQFF. The rearrangement uses TRBV3-1 and TRBJ2-1; TRBD2 aligns across 7 bases. Germline V gives CDR1 LGHDT, CDR2 YNNKEL (reference sequence). This CDR3 region has 14 residues.

This clonotype was counted many times. The chain couples TRBV11-2 to TRBJ2-7, with D uncertain. The CDR3 is 14 amino acids. Trimming removed 2 bases from V and 0 bases from J, with 8 bases in between. Germline V gene lookup returns CDR1 SGHAT and CDR2 FQNNGV. Written as DNA, the CDR3 is TGTGCCAGCAGCTTAAGAAGGAGCTCCTACGAGCAGTACTTC. This sequence encodes CASSLRRSSYEQYF.

This clonotype was detected ten times or more. The chain is built from TRBV6-2 or TRBV6-3 and TRBJ2-1, with D perhaps assigned TRBD1 or TRBD2 (6 bases each). CDR1 MNHEY and CDR2 SVGEGT come from the germline V gene. This CDR3 spans 14 amino acids. The V end was cut by 6 bases, the J end by 2 bases, with 11 bases between. CDR3 nucleotides: TGTGCCAGCAGAGGAGGGGGAACCTACAATGAGCAGTTCTTC. It is translated as CASRGGGTYNEQFF.

A few counts support this clonotype. One end of the junction varies from germline; a read error may be responsible. The chain combines TRBV6-1 with TRBJ1-5; 7 bases align to TRBD1. The CDR3 consists of 15 residues. Germline lookup yields CDR1 MNHNS and CDR2 SASEGT. This CDR3 reads CVSRAGGRNNQPQHF. The CDR3 DNA sequence: TGTGTCAGCAGGGCAGGGGGAAGGAACAATCAGCCCCAGCATTTT.

There are many counts of this clonotype. The V and J genes are TRBV20-1 and TRBJ2-7; 7 nucleotides agree with TRBD1. The length of the CDR3 is 14 residues. The junction had 6 bases not matched to a gene; V was cut back by 1 base and J by 3 bases. The germline CDR1 and CDR2 sequences are DFQATT and SNEGSKA (reference sequence). The CDR3 nucleotides are TGCAGTGCTAGAGCGGGCGACAGGGTCTACGAGCAGTACTTC. It translates to CSARAGDRVYEQYF.

This clonotype showed up many times. This chain uses TRBV9 with TRBJ1-5; no clear D. The CDR3 runs to 15 residues. Trimming took 0 bases from V and 4 from J, leaving 11 bases between them. The germline CDR1 and CDR2 sequences are SGDLS and YYNGEE. This CDR3 reads CASSVEGEENQPQHF. The CDR3 DNA follows: TGTGCCAGCAGCGTAGAGGGAGAAGAGAATCAGCCCCAGCATTTT.

This clonotype was seen at least ten times. The CDR3 DNA sequence: TGTGCCACCAGCCGTCGGACTAGCGGGAGAAATCGAGGAGGTGAGCAGTTCTTC. It is translated as CATSRRTSGRNRGGEQFF. The J gene is TRBJ2-1, the V gene TRBV15; 13 bases fit TRBD2. With 5 bases clipped from V and 9 bases from J, the junction kept 16 bases outside the gene matches. Germline lookup yields CDR1 LNHNV and CDR2 YYDKDF (reference sequence). The CDR3 sequence is 18 residues long. Filled out from reference TRBV15 and TRBJ2-1, the complete variable domain reads DAMVIQNPRYQVTQFGKPVTLSCSQTLNHNVMYWYQQKSSQAPKLLFHYYDKDFNNEADTPDNFQSRRPNTSFCFLDIRSPGLGDTAMYLCATSRRTSGRNRGGEQFFGPGTRLTVL.

This clonotype came up many times. V is TRBV6-5 and J is TRBJ2-7, with 8 bases aligning to TRBD1. Germline loops: CDR1 MNHEY, CDR2 SVGAGI. The CDR3 spans 16 residues. After removal of 8 bases from V and 3 bases from J, the junction contained 15 bases not matched to a gene. The DNA of the CDR3 is TGTGCCAGCGGCTACCTAAAGGGACAGGTTAACTACGAGCAGTACTTC. Translated, it gives CASGYLKGQVNYEQYF.

This clonotype was observed at least ten times. The chain joins TRBV5-6 to TRBJ1-6; D is unclear. The CDR3 is 15 residues long. Germline loops: CDR1 SGHDT, CDR2 YYEEEE. Trimming stripped 6 bases from V and 0 bases from J, with 10 bases between. CDR3: CASILASSYNSPLHF. In nucleotides, the CDR3 is TGTGCCAGCATTCTGGCGAGCTCCTATAATTCACCCCTCCACTTT.

The chain has TRBV6-5 and TRBJ1-5; D possibly corresponds to TRBD1 (5 bases). The CDR3 extends over 16 amino acids. The germline V and J ends were trimmed by 1 base and 0 bases, with 10 bases remaining between them. Per germline, CDR1 MNHEY and CDR2 SVGAGI. In DNA form, the CDR3 reads TGTGCCAGCAGTTACTTACCGGGACCTAGCAATCAGCCCCAGCATTTT. Translating gives CASSYLPGPSNQPQHF.

This clonotype was detected only a few times. The chain couples TRBV12-3 or TRBV12-4 to TRBJ1-3; tentative D call: TRBD1 (5 bases). The CDR3 extends over 15 amino acids. V shed 4 bases and J shed 4 bases, with 14 bases lying between them. The DNA of the CDR3 is TGTGCCAGCAGTTCACCCCCCGGGGGGGGAAACACCATATATTTT. Translating gives CASSSPPGGGNTIYF.

V gene TRBV24-1 combines with J gene TRBJ1-2; a weak D match, TRBD1 (6 bases). Trimming left V 9 bases short and J 6 bases short, with 16 bases between. Germline lookup yields CDR1 KGHDR and CDR2 SFDVKD. This CDR3 is 13 amino acids long. The CDR3 here is CATSQGSWNGYTF. DNA for the CDR3: TGTGCCACCTCGCAGGGGTCGTGGAATGGCTACACCTTC.

This clonotype came up many times. The rearrangement joins TRBV25-1 to TRBJ1-1, with 9 bases that match TRBD1. The CDR3 covers 13 residues. Per germline, CDR1 MGHDK and CDR2 SYGVNS. With 6 bases clipped from V and 4 bases from J, the junction kept 3 bases outside the gene matches. DNA for the CDR3: TGTGCCAGCAGGGGACAGGGCGTCACTGAAGCTTTCTTT. Residues: CASRGQGVTEAFF.

This clonotype was detected many times. The chain employs TRBV6-1 and TRBJ2-7; possibly TRBD1 for D (6 bases). The CDR3 totals 14 residues. Germline values: CDR1 MNHNS, CDR2 SASEGT. V was shortened by 6 bases and J by 5 bases, with 17 bases between the two germline ends. CDR3 protein: CASRKTGTPHEQYF. CDR3 nucleotides: TGTGCCAGCAGGAAGACAGGAACCCCCCACGAGCAGTACTTC.

In its sample, this clonotype was seen many times. The CDR3: CASRVTGGTEAFF. CDR3 sequence (DNA): TGTGCCAGCAGGGTTACAGGGGGGACTGAAGCTTTCTTT. J is TRBJ1-1 and V is TRBV2; 8 nucleotides agree with TRBD1. This CDR3 is built from 13 residues. The junction had 5 bases not matched to a gene; V was cut back by 6 bases and J by 5 bases. Germline-derived CDR1 and CDR2 are SNHLY and FYNNEI.

The J gene is TRBJ1-1, the V gene TRBV29-1; the D is unclear. The CDR3 is 12 amino acids. Between the trimmed V and J ends, which lost 6 bases and 1 base, there was a span of 9 bases. From germline, CDR1 is SQVTM and CDR2 ANQGSEA. DNA for the CDR3: TGCAGCGTAGACTCAGGGAACACTGAAGCTTTCTTT. It codes for CSVDSGNTEAFF.

V gene TRBV7-2 combines with J gene TRBJ2-5; TRBD1 agrees at 8 bases. Germline V gene data show CDR1 as SGHTA and CDR2 as FQGNSA. The CDR3 spans 15 residues. V dropped 1 base and J dropped 1; count of bases not matched to a gene: 2. DNA of the CDR3: TGTGCCAGCAGCTTAGTCCAGGGGGCCCAAGAGACCCAGTACTTC. Amino acid sequence: CASSLVQGAQETQYF.

V is TRBV11-2 and J is TRBJ2-1, with D tentatively TRBD2 (5 bases). V dropped 6 bases and J dropped 7 bases, with 25 bases sitting between them. The CDR3 covers 17 residues. Germline-derived CDR1 and CDR2 are SGHAT and FQNNGV. The CDR3 region has the DNA TGTGCCAGCAGTCCAAGGGCGGTTGGCGGGCAACTTAATGAGCAGTTCTTC. This sequence encodes CASSPRAVGGQLNEQFF.

This clonotype was counted ten times or more. This rearrangement joins TRBV7-9 to TRBJ2-1, with 7 bases fitting TRBD2. Germline trimming cut 1 base from V and 5 bases from J; bases unmatched to any gene: 8. This CDR3 comprises 16 residues. CDR1 and CDR2 (germline): SEHNR, FQNEAQ (reference sequence). The DNA of the CDR3 is TGTGCCAGCAGCTTAGGTGTTGGTCTAGCGGACAATGAGCAGTTCTTC. Amino acid sequence: CASSLGVGLADNEQFF.

The V gene is TRBV5-6, the J gene TRBJ1-2; maybe TRBD1 (6 bases). The CDR3 runs to 15 residues. V was cut by 3 bases and J by 2 bases, with 14 bases left in between. CDR1 SGHDT and CDR2 YYEEEE come from the germline V gene. The CDR3 loop is CASSWVDRLNYGYTF. The CDR3 bases are TGTGCCAGCAGCTGGGTAGACAGGCTGAACTATGGCTACACCTTC.

This clonotype was recorded only once. J is TRBJ2-7 and V is TRBV10-1; perhaps TRBD1 as D (6 bases). The germline V gene has CDR1 WNHNN and CDR2 SYGVQD (reference sequence). This CDR3 spans 13 amino acids. With 2 bases removed from V and 6 bases from J, the gap between germline ends came to 11 bases. The CDR3 loop reads CASSERTEAEQYF. The CDR3 coding sequence is TGCGCCAGCAGTGAGAGGACAGAGGCCGAGCAGTACTTC.

About this clonotype: This sequence may be a read error, since a much larger clone differs from it by one base. V usage is TRBV24-1 and J usage is TRBJ2-7; no firm D call. Germline V CDR1 and CDR2: KGHDR, SFDVKD. The CDR3 contains 10 residues. V shed 6 bases and J shed 2 bases, with 1 base lying between them. The CDR3 DNA is TGTGCCACCAGTACCTACGAGCAGTACTTC. Residues: CATSTYEQYF.

This rearrangement joins TRBV7-9 to TRBJ2-7, with D perhaps matching TRBD2 (6 bases). The V end was cut by 5 bases, the J end by 6 bases, with 8 bases between. The CDR3 is made up of 11 amino acids. The germline gives CDR1 SEHNR, CDR2 FQNEAQ (reference sequence). The CDR3 bases are TGTGCCAGCAGCCGAGCGGGCGAGCAGTACTTC. This translates into CASSRAGEQYF.

V gene TRBV7-9 combines with J gene TRBJ2-7, with D hard to call. The CDR3 is 14 amino acids. Germline V gives CDR1 SEHNR, CDR2 FQNEAQ (reference sequence). V shed 9 bases and J shed 6 bases, with 21 bases lying between them. The CDR3 spells CASSISGRIGEQYF. In DNA form, the CDR3 reads TGTGCCAGTAGTATTTCCGGGCGGATAGGCGAGCAGTACTTC.

The V and J genes are TRBV2 and TRBJ2-6, with 7 bases that match TRBD1. This CDR3 is built from 15 residues. In germline, CDR1 is SNHLY, CDR2 FYNNEI. Trimming cost V 6 bases and J 2 bases; bases outside gene matches: 4. The CDR3 spells CASSPDRAGANVLTF. CDR3 nucleotides: TGTGCCAGCAGCCCCGACAGGGCTGGGGCCAACGTCCTGACTTTC.